This T cell receptor (beta chain) was obtained from a study of Ad26.COV2.S vaccination and SARS-CoV-2 variants (dated by TCRdb to the early 2020s). Background on the whole study: Donors in the vaccine arm were drawn from COV1001, a multicentre, randomized, double-blind, placebo-controlled phase I-IIa trial testing Ad26.COV2.S in healthy adults. Dosing of Ad26.COV2.S was intramuscular, at either 5x10^10 or 1x10^11 viral particles, delivered as one shot or as two shots spaced 56 days apart. TCRbeta repertoire sequencing was used to assess the specificity and breadth of SARS-CoV-2-reactive T cell receptors after Ad26.COV2.S vaccination. A total of approximately 32 samples were included in the TCR-sequenced set, comprising roughly 19 Ad26.COV2.S vaccine recipients, 5 placebo recipients and 8 SARS-CoV-2 convalescent individuals. Trial participants were randomized into five groups of five: low-dose or high-dose Ad26.COV2.S given once or twice, or placebo on both occasions. Blinding of investigators to trial group allocation was maintained during experiments and outcome assessment. Study-level results and caveats: Comparing responses between vaccine doses or regimens was not something the study was powered to do. After vaccination, spike-specific CD8+ and CD4+ T cell responses were reported to show substantial breadth. Vaccine and placebo recipients had comparable non-spike TCR breadth, which fits with the vaccine containing only spike. The authors noted that total T cell responses may have been underestimated by the TCR breadth and depth analyses. Ad26.COV2.S recipients had higher spike-specific TCR breadth than placebo recipients (P = 0.0014).

The treatment or condition label corresponds to: some 20 received Ad26.COV2.S at low or high dose, single or two shots; about 5 received placebo; per-sample allocation not given. For vaccine and placebo recipients, repertoires were sequenced using samples collected on day 63 after the first injection. Cohort 1b enrolled around 23 adults aged 18-55 years at a single site in Boston, USA, between 29 July and 7 August 2020. Ad26.COV2.S was a replication-incompetent adenovirus type 26 vector expressing a prefusion-stabilized SARS-CoV-2 spike protein from the original Wuhan strain. Worth noting for this clone: The target of this receptor is not known. No much larger clone is present one base from it, and per-base qualities are unavailable.

Cut back by 6 bases and 4 bases, the V and J ends lie 13 bases apart. Spanning cysteine to phenylalanine, the CDR3 consists of 14 amino acids. The DNA shown is the 42-base CDR3, in frame from base 1. From a lookup of the germline V gene, CDR1 and CDR2 are MNHEY and SVGAGI. The immunoSEQ Assay was used to sequence TCRbeta CDR3 regions. After extraction, genomic DNA underwent amplification by bias-controlled multiplex PCR, followed by high-throughput sequencing. As for the authors' bioinformatics: Collapsing and filtering of sequences were performed to quantify the absolute abundance of each unique TCRbeta CDR3 region. T cell fraction was estimated by normalizing TCRbeta template counts to usable DNA, with usable DNA measured through amplification of reference genes found in all nucleated cells. Repertoire TCRs were annotated as SARS-CoV-2-specific by exact matching of V gene, CDR3 amino acid sequence and J gene to a known reactive TCR set. The reference SARS-CoV-2 TCR set came from MIRA and was filtered for enrichment in COVID-19-positive ImmuneCODE repertoires, removing public or cross-reactive TCRs. Drawing on the MIRA antigens, annotated TCRs were analysed further at the level of specific ORF or position within ORF. Breadth was defined as annotated unique rearrangements over total unique productive rearrangements; depth was the summed frequency of those rearrangements. Two-sided Wilcoxon rank-sum tests were applied when comparing TCR breadth between groups. TCRdb stores this immuneACCESS table with in-frame sequences only. Part of the clones is absent; in the studies checked, under half of the shortfall reflects unresolved V genes, and no reason is known for the rest. Clonal size and the V and J genes are those of that table, whereas D and trimming came from the DNA. This sample comprises some 250,000 clones, roughly 90% of them detected only once. The top ten clones comprise 9.5% to 12% of the sample.

The TCR comes from a person between 18 and 65 years old who received the Ad26.COV2.S COVID-19 vaccine or a placebo. Source: peripheral blood, taken in a trial of Ad26.COV2.S vaccine versus placebo. The V and J genes are TRBV6-5 and TRBJ1-3, with the identity of the D gene unclear. The DNA reads TGTGCCAGCAGGCCCAGGCTACCGGGAAACACCATATATTTT. Its amino acids are CASRPRLPGNTIYF.